Given below is one TCR beta chain in context. It lacks a known antigen. Base qualities are not provided; no much larger clone lies one nucleotide away. This entry comes from a study of regulatory T cells after allogeneic stem cell transplantation (dated by TCRdb to the late 2010s). Regarding the study in general: Each patient's group depended on whether acute graft-versus-host disease developed within 100 days after stem cell transplantation. Conventional CD4+ T cells defined as CD4+CD25+/-CD127+ were also sorted and TCR-sequenced for comparison in the study. Fluorescence-activated cell sorting was used to isolate CD4+CD25+CD127- regulatory T cells from patient PBMCs. The regulatory T-cell TCR repertoire after allogeneic stem cell transplantation was compared between patients with and without acute graft-versus-host disease.

Reading from cysteine to phenylalanine, the CDR3 counts 14 amino acids. Just CDR3 DNA is preserved here, 42 bases in frame from base 1. V is shortened by 1 base, J by 4 bases, and the region joining them spans 14 bases. Via the germline V gene (reference sequence), CDR1 is DFQATT and CDR2 SNEGSKA. The time point label on this specimen signifies: 30 days after allogeneic hematopoietic stem cell transplantation. At 30 days after allogeneic hematopoietic stem cell transplantation, peripheral blood mononuclear cells were collected from the patients. The sample was run on an Illumina MiSeq. After the RNA was reverse transcribed with the SMARTer RACE cDNA Amplification kit, the TCR beta CDR3 region was amplified. RNA from sorted cells was extracted with the RNeasy Mini Kit. Illumina paired-end sequencing was used to sequence the TCR beta amplicons. Per the authors' processing: MiXCR, VDJtools and the tcR R package were used for TCR repertoire analysis. The inverse Simpson index was used to quantify diversity, and clones were categorized as rare, small, medium or expanded according to repertoire proportion. TCRdb ran its own pipeline on the public reads, namely fastp trimming at Q25 and MiXCR clone calling, and kept in-frame beta chains. Entries are consolidated by CDR3 protein sequence, retaining the most common genes and DNA. These V and J calls originate from TCRdb's pipeline instead of the authors' own analysis. For this sample there are 360 or so distinct CDR3 sequences; about 18% appear just once. About a fifth of the sample comes from the top ten.

Overall study results and their limits: No significant difference in conventional CD4+ T-cell repertoire diversity was found between patients with and without graft-versus-host disease. Top 10 regulatory T-cell clones occupied a significantly larger repertoire share in non-GvHD patients, suggesting expansion of presumably allo-specific protective clones. The regulatory T-cell TCR repertoire was less diverse and more focused in patients without graft-versus-host disease than in patients with graft-versus-host disease. Because the patient sample size was small, the findings needed validation in a larger cohort. No regulatory T-cell clones were shared by all patients, and sorted cell numbers did not correlate significantly with the inverse Simpson index.

This receptor chain uses TRBV20-1 and TRBJ2-7; a tentative D call is TRBD2 (6 bases match). Sequences were derived from sorted CD4+ T cells from blood (whether regulatory or conventional is not recorded), sampled 30 days after allogeneic stem cell transplant. The receptor was derived from a human patient who had an allogeneic stem cell transplant, so the T cells may come from the graft donor. The DNA sequence reads TGCAGTGCTAGAGTGGTTGGTAGCGGATACGAGCAGTACTTC. The resulting protein is CSARVVGSGYEQYF.